This T cell receptor beta chain originates from a study of cytomegalovirus exposure and HLA in healthy donors. General study findings and limits: Trimming of TCR beta V- and J-genes showed a link, identified in a later analysis, to a missense DCLRE1C variant. Immune exposure was documented only through CMV serostatus. In all likelihood, a cluster of highly shared sequence variants was a sequencing artifact.

Concerning this clone: Its matching antigen is unknown.

Trimming shortened V by 2 bases and J by 3 bases, and 7 bases separated the two germline ends. Germline V CDR1 and CDR2: MNHEY, SVGAGI. CDR3 length equals 13 residues. Primers: 60 Vbeta forward and 13 Jbeta reverse. Profiling relied on immunoSEQ multiplex PCR, and the TCRdb table lists in-frame clones only, not all of them. Recorded for this sample: 40,000 to 55,000 clones. This sequence originates from a male donor in good health and CMV-seropositive. The gene calls are TRBV6-5 and TRBJ1-1, with D uncertain. Sequencing used PBMCs. In DNA form, the CDR3 reads TGTGCCAGCAGTTACAGCCTCTACACTGAAGCTTTCTTT. This gives the protein CASSYSLYTEAFF.